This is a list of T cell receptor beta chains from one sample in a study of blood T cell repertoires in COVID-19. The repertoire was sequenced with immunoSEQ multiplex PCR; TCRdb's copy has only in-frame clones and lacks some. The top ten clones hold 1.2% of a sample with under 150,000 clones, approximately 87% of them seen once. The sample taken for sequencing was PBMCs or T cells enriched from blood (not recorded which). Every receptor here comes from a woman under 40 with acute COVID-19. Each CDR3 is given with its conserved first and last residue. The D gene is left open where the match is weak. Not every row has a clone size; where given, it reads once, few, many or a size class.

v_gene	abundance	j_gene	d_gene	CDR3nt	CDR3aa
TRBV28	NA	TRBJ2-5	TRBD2	TGTGCCAGCAGACTAGCGGGACAAGAGACCCAGTACTTC	CASRLAGQETQYF
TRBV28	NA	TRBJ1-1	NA	TGTGCCAGCAGCAGCGGGTACACTGAAGCTTTCTTT	CASSSGYTEAFF
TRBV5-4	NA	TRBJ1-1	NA	TGTGCCAGCAGCCCAGGGAGGGCTGGGGCTGAAGCTTTCTTT	CASSPGRAGAEAFF
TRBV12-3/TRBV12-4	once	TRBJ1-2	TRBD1	TGTGCCAGCAGCCTAGACAGGGGCTATGGCTACACCTTC	CASSLDRGYGYTF
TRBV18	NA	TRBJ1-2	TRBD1	TGTGCCAGCTCAGAAGGGGGCACGCGAGGCTACACCTTC	CASSEGGTRGYTF
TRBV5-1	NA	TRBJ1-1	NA	TGCGCCAGCAGCTCTGGGGGAGGGAACACTGAAGCTTTCTTT	CASSSGGGNTEAFF
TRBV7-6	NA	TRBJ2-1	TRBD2	TGTGCCAGCAGCCCTAATGAGCCCCCAGCGGGATACAATGAGCAGTTCTTC	CASSPNEPPAGYNEQFF
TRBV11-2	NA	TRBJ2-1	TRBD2	TGTGCCAGCAGCTTAGCGGGGGGGTTGTACAATGAGCAGTTCTTC	CASSLAGGLYNEQFF
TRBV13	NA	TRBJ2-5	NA	TGTGCCAGCAGCCAGGGGGTAGCGGAAGAGACCCAGTACTTC	CASSQGVAEETQYF
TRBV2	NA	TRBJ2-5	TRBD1	TGTGCCAGCGGCAGGGACAGGGGGGCCCAAGAGACCCAGTACTTC	CASGRDRGAQETQYF
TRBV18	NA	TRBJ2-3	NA	TGTGCCAGCTCACCTTTTGGCGGTAGCACAGATACGCAGTATTTT	CASSPFGGSTDTQYF
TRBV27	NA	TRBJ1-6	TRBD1	TGTGCCAGCAGTTTCGGACAGGGGTTCCTACCGTCACCCCTCCACTTT	CASSFGQGFLPSPLHF
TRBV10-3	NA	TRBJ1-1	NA	TGTGCCATCAGTGGACCACAGGGATCTGAAGCTTTCTTT	CAISGPQGSEAFF
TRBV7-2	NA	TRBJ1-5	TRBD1	TGTGCCAGCAGCTTAAGACAGGGTATCTCTCAGCCCCAGCATTTT	CASSLRQGISQPQHF
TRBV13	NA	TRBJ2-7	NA	TGTGCCAGCAGCTTAGGCGGCTACGAGCAGTACTTC	CASSLGGYEQYF